This T cell receptor beta chain was captured in a study of early T cells in non-severe SARS-CoV-2 infection. Whole-study context: Sequencing input comprised bulk RNA from unsorted whole blood; chain pairing was not available.

TCRdb re-analysed the 5' RACE reads in MiXCR, keeping a single row per CDR3 protein. The sample has some 28,000 distinct CDR3 sequences, less than 10% seen once. This clonotype was detected many times. The sequenced sample consisted of whole blood. This clonotype originated in an adult who was a healthcare worker with PCR-confirmed SARS-CoV-2 infection or an uninfected control (not recorded which).

The DNA of the CDR3 is TGTGCCAGCAGCCAACGCGGGGGGGCCTCCTACAATGAGCAGTTCTTC. This encodes CASSQRGGASYNEQFF. This chain connects TRBV4-2 to TRBJ2-1, with TRBD2 matching over 9 bases. CDR3 length: 16 residues. Germline V CDR1 and CDR2: LGHNA, YNFKEQ. The trim removed 2 bases at V and 0 bases at J, leaving 2 bases unmatched.